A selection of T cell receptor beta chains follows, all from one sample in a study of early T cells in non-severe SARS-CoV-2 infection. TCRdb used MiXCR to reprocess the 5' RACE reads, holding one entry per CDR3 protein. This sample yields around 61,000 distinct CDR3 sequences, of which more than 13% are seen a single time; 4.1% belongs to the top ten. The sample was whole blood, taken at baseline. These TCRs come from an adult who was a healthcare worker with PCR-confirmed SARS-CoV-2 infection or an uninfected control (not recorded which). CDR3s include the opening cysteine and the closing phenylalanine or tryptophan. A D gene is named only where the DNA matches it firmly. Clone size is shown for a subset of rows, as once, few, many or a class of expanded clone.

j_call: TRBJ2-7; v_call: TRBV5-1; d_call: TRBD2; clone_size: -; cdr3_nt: TGCGCCAGCAGCTTGGAGGGTAGCGGGGGGCTATACGAGCAGTACTTC; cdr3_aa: CASSLEGSGGLYEQYF
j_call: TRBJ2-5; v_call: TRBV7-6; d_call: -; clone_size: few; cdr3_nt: TGTGCCAGCAGCTTTGGAAAGGGAGAGACCCAGTACTTC; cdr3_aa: CASSFGKGETQYF
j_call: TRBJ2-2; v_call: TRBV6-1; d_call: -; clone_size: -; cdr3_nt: TGTGCCAGCAAATCGATAGGCCTGAGAGCCAGGGGAGGCAATAGTGCCGGGGAGCTGTTTTTT; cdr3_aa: CASKSIGLRARGGNSAGELFF
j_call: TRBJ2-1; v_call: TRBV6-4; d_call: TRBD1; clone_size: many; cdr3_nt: TGTGCCAGCAGTGTGACAGGGGGTAATGAGCAGTTCTTC; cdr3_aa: CASSVTGGNEQFF
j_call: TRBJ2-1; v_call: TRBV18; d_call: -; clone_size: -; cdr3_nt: TGTGCCAGCTCACCTCGGACAAATCCCAATGAGCAGTTCTTC; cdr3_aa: CASSPRTNPNEQFF
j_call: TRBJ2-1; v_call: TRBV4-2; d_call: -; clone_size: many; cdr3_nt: TGTGCCAGCAGCCAAGGAATCCGCTCCTACAATGAGCAGTTCTTC; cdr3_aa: CASSQGIRSYNEQFF
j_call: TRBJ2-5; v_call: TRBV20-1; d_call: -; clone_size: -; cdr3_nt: TGCAGTGTGGTTGGGGGGACCCAAGAGACCCAGTACTTC; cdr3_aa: CSVVGGTQETQYF
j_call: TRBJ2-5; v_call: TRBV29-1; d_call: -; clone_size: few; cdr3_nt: TGCAGCGTTGAAAAACAGGGGGGGGAGACCCAGTACTTC; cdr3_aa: CSVEKQGGETQYF
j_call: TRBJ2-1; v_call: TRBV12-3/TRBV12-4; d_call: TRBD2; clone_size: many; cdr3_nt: TGTGCCAGCAGCCCGACCCTAGCGGGAGGGTACAATGAGCAGTTCTTC; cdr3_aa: CASSPTLAGGYNEQFF
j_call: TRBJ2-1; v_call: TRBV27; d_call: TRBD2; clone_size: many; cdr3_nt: TGTGCCAGCAGTTCCCTGACTAGCGGGGCCAACAATGAGCAGTTCTTC; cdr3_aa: CASSSLTSGANNEQFF
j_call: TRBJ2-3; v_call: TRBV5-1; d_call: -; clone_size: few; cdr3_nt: TGCGCCAGCAGCTCAAACTCAGCACCTAGCACAGATACGCAGTATTTT; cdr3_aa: CASSSNSAPSTDTQYF
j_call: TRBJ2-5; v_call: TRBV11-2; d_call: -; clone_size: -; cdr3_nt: TGTGCCAGCAGCTTACAGGGGCAGGGGACCCAGTACTTC; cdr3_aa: CASSLQGQGTQYF
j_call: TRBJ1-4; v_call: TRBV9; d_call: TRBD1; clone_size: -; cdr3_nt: TGTGCCAGCAGCGCCGACAGGGGCCGAGAAAAACTGTTTTTT; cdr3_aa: CASSADRGREKLFF
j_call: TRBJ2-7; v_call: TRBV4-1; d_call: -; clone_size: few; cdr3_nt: TGCGCCAGCAGCCAAGATCTGGTGGCTGGGGTGCACGAGCAGTACTTC; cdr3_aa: CASSQDLVAGVHEQYF
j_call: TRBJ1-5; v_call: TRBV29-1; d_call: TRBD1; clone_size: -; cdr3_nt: TGCAGCGTGACAGGGGGCTCGTATCAGCCCCAGCATTTT; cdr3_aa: CSVTGGSYQPQHF
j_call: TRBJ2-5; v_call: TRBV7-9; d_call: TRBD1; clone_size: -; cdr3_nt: TGTGCCAGCAGCCGTACAGGGGACGAGACCCAGTACTTC; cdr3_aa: CASSRTGDETQYF
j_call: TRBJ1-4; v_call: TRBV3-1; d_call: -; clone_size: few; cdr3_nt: TGTGCCAGCAGCCAAGATGGACACCATGGAGGGGAAAAACTGTTTTTT; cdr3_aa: CASSQDGHHGGEKLFF
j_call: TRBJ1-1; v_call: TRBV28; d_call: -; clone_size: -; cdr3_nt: TGTGCCAGCAGTTTACCTCGGGGGCCGAACACTGAAGCTTTCTTT; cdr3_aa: CASSLPRGPNTEAFF